A single sample is the source of the 30 T cell receptor beta chains below, sequenced in a study of cytomegalovirus exposure and HLA in healthy donors. Amplification used 60 Vbeta primers and 13 Jbeta primers. Sequencing was performed with immunoSEQ multiplex PCR; in TCRdb, only in-frame clones are kept and a portion is missing. The table counts just under 90,000 clones; approximately 6% lies in the top ten. Sequenced sample: PBMCs. Source of these receptors: a girl aged 5-17 years in good health and CMV-seropositive.

J is TRBJ1-2 and V is TRBV19; maybe TRBD1 (5 bases). Germline CDR1 is LNHDA and CDR2 is SQIVND (reference sequence). V lost 6 bases to trimming and J lost 4 bases, with 15 bases between them. The CDR3 is made up of 14 amino acids. The CDR3 here is CASSPNSGIYGYTF. In DNA form, the CDR3 reads TGTGCCAGTAGCCCCAACTCAGGGATCTATGGCTACACCTTC.

The V and J genes are TRBV7-2 and TRBJ1-5; 7 bases match TRBD1. Germline trimming cut 2 bases from V and 7 bases from J; bases unmatched to any gene: 5. The CDR3 is made up of 14 amino acids. Germline values: CDR1 SGHTA, CDR2 FQGNSA. CDR3 DNA: TGTGCCAGCAGCTTACAGGGGGGTGGCCAGCCCCAGCATTTT. It translates to CASSLQGGGQPQHF.

The V gene is TRBV6-1, the J gene TRBJ1-1; D call uncertain. V lost 8 bases, J lost 7 bases, and 17 bases lay in between. CDR3 length: 13 residues. Germline V gives CDR1 MNHNS, CDR2 SASEGT. Written as DNA, the CDR3 is TGTGCCAGCGTTGAACGGAGCTTCGATGAAGCTTTCTTT. Translation gives CASVERSFDEAFF.

The chain has TRBV6-5 and TRBJ1-2; the match to TRBD1 covers 7 bases. There are 15 residues in the CDR3. V gave up 6 bases and J gave up 4 bases; unmatched junction bases: 11. The germline CDR1 and CDR2 sequences are MNHEY and SVGAGI. The CDR3 DNA is TGTGCCAGCAGCCAATATACGGGACAGAGCTATGGCTACACCTTC. It codes for CASSQYTGQSYGYTF.

The rearrangement uses TRBV5-1 and TRBJ2-7; 7 bases map to TRBD1. The CDR3 has 14 residues. J gave up 4 bases and V 3 bases, and 7 bases lay outside the gene matches. Germline values: CDR1 SGHRS, CDR2 YFSETQ. The CDR3 DNA is TGCGCCAGCAGCTCGAGACAGGGTCCGTACGAGCAGTACTTC. This encodes CASSSRQGPYEQYF.

The rearrangement uses TRBV18 and TRBJ2-7; D possibly corresponds to TRBD2 (5 bases). CDR1 KGHSH and CDR2 LQKENI come from the germline V gene. V dropped 0 bases and J dropped 2 bases, with 14 bases sitting between them. The CDR3 has 16 residues. CDR3 region: CASSPPDGGYAYEQYF. The CDR3, as DNA: TGTGCCAGCTCACCACCCGACGGCGGGTACGCCTACGAGCAGTACTTC.

DNA of the CDR3: TGTGCCAGCAGCTTGGGACAGGGAGATCAGCCCCAGCATTTT. It codes for CASSLGQGDQPQHF. This rearrangement joins TRBV11-2 to TRBJ1-5; 9 bases align to TRBD1. The V gene's germline CDR1 is SGHAT and CDR2 FQNNGV. The V and J ends lost 3 bases and 5 bases, in that order; junction bases with no gene match: 2. The CDR3 is 14 residues long.

The V gene is TRBV6-1, the J gene TRBJ1-2; perhaps TRBD1 as D (6 bases). Trimming took off 10 bases at V and 4 bases at J, with 13 bases between the two ends. Per the germline V gene, CDR1 is MNHNS and CDR2 is SASEGT. The length of the CDR3 is 12 residues. The CDR3 loop is CATTGMIYGYTF. The CDR3 bases are TGTGCCACCACAGGGATGATCTATGGCTACACCTTC.

This chain uses TRBV7-3 with TRBJ2-1; the match to TRBD2 covers 8 bases. The trim removed 5 bases at V and 6 bases at J, leaving 9 bases unmatched. Looked up from germline, CDR1 is SGHTA and CDR2 is FQGTGA. The CDR3 contains 15 residues. Here the CDR3 reads CASSPSGWLLNEQFF. CDR3 bases: TGTGCCAGCAGCCCTAGCGGGTGGCTACTCAATGAGCAGTTCTTC.

The CDR3 bases are TGTGCCTGCTCTCAGGGAGGAACTGAAGCTTTCTTT. Residues: CACSQGGTEAFF. The rearrangement joins TRBV13 to TRBJ1-1; a weak D match, TRBD1 (5 bases). This CDR3 region has 12 residues. Trimming shortened V by 11 bases and J by 5 bases, and 15 bases separated the two germline ends. Germline V gene sequence: CDR1 PRHDT, CDR2 FYEKMQ (reference sequence).

The rearrangement links TRBV11-2 to TRBJ2-7, with D maybe TRBD2 (7 bases). CDR1 is SGHAT and CDR2 is FQNNGV in the germline V gene. This CDR3 spans 17 amino acids. Trimming shortened V by 0 bases and J by 7 bases, and 22 bases separated the two germline ends. As DNA, the CDR3 is TGTGCCAGCAGCTTAGATAGCGCGCGGGGGCCAGTTTGGGAGCAGTACTTC. Its protein is CASSLDSARGPVWEQYF.

J is TRBJ1-2 and V is TRBV2; TRBD1 aligns across 8 bases. V gave up 7 bases and J gave up 0 bases; unmatched junction bases: 10. The CDR3 has 16 amino acids. Germline CDR1 reads SNHLY; CDR2 reads FYNNEI. The CDR3 here is CASKGQHRGANYGYTF. In DNA, the CDR3 is TGTGCCAGCAAGGGGCAACACAGGGGGGCTAACTATGGCTACACCTTC.

The chain links TRBV7-9 to TRBJ2-7; TRBD1 matches 7 bases. The CDR3 length is 15 residues. V was clipped by 5 bases and J by 3 bases; unmatched bases: 10. Germline V gene data show CDR1 as SEHNR and CDR2 as FQNEAQ (reference sequence). CDR3 nucleotide sequence: TGTGCCAGCAGCCCAAGTGTGGGGACAGACTACGAGCAGTACTTC. The encoded protein is CASSPSVGTDYEQYF.

The CDR3 spells CAWRGRGRGTYNEQFF. CDR3 sequence (DNA): TGTGCCTGGAGGGGCCGAGGGCGGGGAACCTACAATGAGCAGTTCTTC. The chain carries TRBV30 and TRBJ2-1; possible D gene TRBD2, 6 bases. The germline V gene encodes CDR1 GTSNPN and CDR2 SVGIG (reference sequence). This CDR3 has 16 amino acids. With 3 bases removed from V and 2 bases from J, the gap between germline ends came to 17 bases.

V and J are TRBV6-1 and TRBJ2-7; TRBD1 agrees at 12 bases. J lost 8 bases, V lost 4 bases, and 12 bases had no gene match. Germline values: CDR1 MNHNS, CDR2 SASEGT. The CDR3 spans 16 residues. The CDR3 DNA reads as TGTGCCAGCAGTGCAGGGACAGGGGGCGCAGGGACGCAGCAGTACGTC. This codes for CASSAGTGGAGTQQYV.

The CDR3 coding sequence is TGTGCCAGCAGAGACAGGGTCGGGAAGGGCAATGAGCAGTTCTTC. Its translation: CASRDRVGKGNEQFF. The chain carries TRBV7-6 and TRBJ2-1, with 7 nucleotides matching TRBD1. The V gene's germline CDR1 is SGHVS and CDR2 FNYEAQ. The CDR3 extends over 15 amino acids. The V segment lost 6 bases and the J segment 6 bases; nucleotides outside the gene matches: 11.

The chain uses TRBV27 and TRBJ1-6; D unresolved. Germline V lookup: CDR1 MNHEY, CDR2 SMNVEV (reference sequence). V gave up 4 bases and J gave up 7 bases, with 11 bases separating them. This CDR3 spans 14 amino acids. The CDR3 region has the DNA TGTGCCAGCAGTTACCGGGATCTAAATTCACCCCTCCACTTT. Translation gives CASSYRDLNSPLHF.

The rearrangement joins TRBV19 to TRBJ2-5, with D uncertain. The CDR3 contains 14 residues. Germline V gene lookup returns CDR1 LNHDA and CDR2 SQIVND (reference sequence). The V end lost 5 bases, the J end lost 0 bases, and 10 bases lay between the germline ends. The CDR3 here is CASSSQDYQETQYF. The DNA for the CDR3 is TGTGCCAGTAGTTCTCAGGATTACCAAGAGACCCAGTACTTC.

The rearrangement uses TRBV9 and TRBJ2-1; maybe TRBD1 (6 bases). The CDR3 totals 12 residues. V was clipped by 4 bases and J by 7 bases, with 9 bases between them. Germline-derived CDR1 and CDR2 are SGDLS and YYNGEE. The CDR3 region is CASSLGQNEQFF. Written as DNA, the CDR3 is TGTGCCAGCAGCCTAGGACAGAATGAGCAGTTCTTC.

On this clone itself: At one of its ends the junction is not consistent with the germline gene, which may arise from a read error. This chain connects TRBV4-3 to TRBJ1-6; D not certain. Germline-derived CDR1 and CDR2 are LGHNA and YSLEER. The CDR3 length is 20 residues. CDR3 coding DNA: TGCGCCAGCAGCCAAGTTAGGGAACTACTAGGTCGCTCCTATAATTCACCCCTCCCCTTT. Residues: CASSQVRELLGRSYNSPLPF.

This rearrangement joins TRBV18 to TRBJ2-5, with D possibly TRBD1 on 5 matching bases. The length of the CDR3 is 15 residues. Trimming took off 2 bases at V and 1 base at J, with 11 bases between the two ends. Germline V CDR1 and CDR2: KGHSH, LQKENI. The CDR3 loop reads CASSPARAFQETQYF. The DNA of the CDR3 is TGTGCCAGCTCACCAGCCAGGGCTTTCCAAGAGACCCAGTACTTC.

This chain joins TRBV19 and TRBJ2-1, with 11 bases matching TRBD2. The CDR3 contains 15 residues. Germline V CDR1 and CDR2: LNHDA, SQIVND (reference sequence). V lost 6 bases and J lost 3; bases outside the gene matches: 4. The CDR3 sequence: CASRTLAGGYNEQFF. Here the CDR3 DNA reads TGTGCCAGTAGAACCCTAGCGGGGGGCTACAATGAGCAGTTCTTC.

V and J are TRBV6-5 and TRBJ2-2, with 11 nucleotides matching TRBD2. The CDR3 is made up of 15 amino acids. CDR1 and CDR2 from the germline V gene are MNHEY and SVGAGI. J was trimmed by 9 bases and V by 0 bases; bases with no gene match: 3. The CDR3 loop reads CASSYSLAGGRELFF. The CDR3 DNA sequence: TGTGCCAGCAGTTACTCCCTAGCGGGGGGACGGGAGCTGTTTTTT.

J is TRBJ2-2 and V is TRBV6-5; 7 nucleotides match TRBD1. Germline V gene sequence: CDR1 MNHEY, CDR2 SVGAGI. The CDR3 covers 15 residues. Unmatched junction bases numbered 7, after V lost 2 bases and J lost 7 bases. In DNA, the CDR3 is TGTGCCAGCAGTTACCTAACAGGGGACGGCGGGGAGCTGTTTTTT. It encodes CASSYLTGDGGELFF.

This chain links TRBV9 with TRBJ2-1; a possible D gene is TRBD1 (5 bases). Germline V gene sequence: CDR1 SGDLS, CDR2 YYNGEE. This CDR3 has 13 residues. V was cut by 0 bases and J by 5 bases, with 6 bases left in between. In DNA, the CDR3 is TGTGCCAGCAGCGTAGCAGGGAACAATGAGCAGTTCTTC. Translated: CASSVAGNNEQFF.

The J gene is TRBJ1-5, the V gene TRBV19; perhaps TRBD1 as D (5 bases). CDR3 length: 13 residues. CDR1 LNHDA and CDR2 SQIVND come from the germline V gene (reference sequence). V lost 4 bases and J 7 bases, leaving 11 bases between the germline ends. In nucleotides, the CDR3 is TGTGCCAGTAGTAAGGGACTATGGCAGCCCCAGCATTTT. It specifies CASSKGLWQPQHF.

The rearrangement uses TRBV5-6 and TRBJ2-3; no clear D. The CDR3 contains 13 residues. Trimming removed 2 bases at V and 4 bases at J, with 8 bases between. Germline lookup yields CDR1 SGHDT and CDR2 YYEEEE. As DNA, the CDR3 is TGTGCCAGCAGCTTCCAGGTAGCAGATACGCAGTATTTT. This codes for CASSFQVADTQYF.

The chain joins TRBV12-5 to TRBJ2-3; D gene unclear. The CDR3 covers 15 residues. CDR1 is LGHNT, CDR2 FRNRAP, per germline. Trimming removed 6 bases from V and 6 bases from J, with 19 bases in between. The CDR3 nucleotides are TGTGCTAGTGGCCCCCCTGGGCAGCCAGTGGATACGCAGTATTTT. Translation: CASGPPGQPVDTQYF.

The chain recombines TRBV6-5 with TRBJ1-1; a possible D gene is TRBD1 (6 bases). Germline V lookup: CDR1 MNHEY, CDR2 SVGAGI. This CDR3 has 16 residues. V was cut by 2 bases and J by 3 bases, with 16 bases left in between. CDR3 region: CASSYQSGVFDTEAFF. The CDR3 nucleotides read TGTGCCAGCAGTTACCAGTCAGGGGTGTTTGACACTGAAGCTTTCTTT.

V usage is TRBV28 and J usage is TRBJ1-1; D gene ambiguous. CDR3 size: 16 residues. Deletions cut 3 bases from V and 0 bases from J, with 14 bases between. CDR1 MDHEN and CDR2 SYDVKM come from the germline V gene. CDR3 amino acids: CASSLPPTGMNTEAFF. The CDR3 coding sequence is TGTGCCAGCAGTTTGCCCCCGACGGGTATGAACACTGAAGCTTTCTTT. The variable domain in full, completed from reference TRBV28 and TRBJ1-1, reads DVKVTQSSRYLVKRTGEKVFLECVQDMDHENMFWYRQDPGLGLRLIYFSYDVKMKEKGDIPEGYSVSREKKERFSLILESASTNQTSMYLCASSLPPTGMNTEAFFGQGTRLTVV.